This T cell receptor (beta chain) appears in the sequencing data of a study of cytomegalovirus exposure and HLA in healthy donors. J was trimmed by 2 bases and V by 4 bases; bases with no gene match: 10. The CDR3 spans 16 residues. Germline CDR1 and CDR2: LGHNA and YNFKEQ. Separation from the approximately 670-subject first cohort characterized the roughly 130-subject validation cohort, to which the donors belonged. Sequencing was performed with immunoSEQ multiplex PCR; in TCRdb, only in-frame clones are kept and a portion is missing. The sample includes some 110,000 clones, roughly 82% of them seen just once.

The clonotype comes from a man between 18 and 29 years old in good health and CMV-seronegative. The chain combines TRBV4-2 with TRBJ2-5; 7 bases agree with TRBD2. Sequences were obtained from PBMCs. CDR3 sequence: CASSLGTTRGQETQYF. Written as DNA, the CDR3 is TGTGCCAGCAGCCTAGGGACTACCCGTGGGCAAGAGACCCAGTACTTC.